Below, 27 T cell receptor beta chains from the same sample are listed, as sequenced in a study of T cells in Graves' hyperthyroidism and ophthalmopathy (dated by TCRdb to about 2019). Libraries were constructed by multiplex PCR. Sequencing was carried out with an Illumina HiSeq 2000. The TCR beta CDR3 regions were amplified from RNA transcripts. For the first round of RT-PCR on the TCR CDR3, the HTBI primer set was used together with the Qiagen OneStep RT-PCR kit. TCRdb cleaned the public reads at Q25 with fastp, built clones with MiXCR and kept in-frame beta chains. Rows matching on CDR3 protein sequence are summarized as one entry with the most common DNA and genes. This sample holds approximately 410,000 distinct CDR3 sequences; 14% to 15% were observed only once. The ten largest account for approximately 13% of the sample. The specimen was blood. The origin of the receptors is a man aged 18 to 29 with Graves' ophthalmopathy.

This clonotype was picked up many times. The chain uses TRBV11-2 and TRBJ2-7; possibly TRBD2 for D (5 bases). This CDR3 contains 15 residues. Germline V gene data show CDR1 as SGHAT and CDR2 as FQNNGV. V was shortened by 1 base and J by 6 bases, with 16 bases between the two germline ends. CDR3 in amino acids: CASSLVPRVEVEQYF. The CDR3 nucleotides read TGTGCCAGCAGCTTAGTTCCGAGGGTGGAAGTCGAGCAGTACTTC.

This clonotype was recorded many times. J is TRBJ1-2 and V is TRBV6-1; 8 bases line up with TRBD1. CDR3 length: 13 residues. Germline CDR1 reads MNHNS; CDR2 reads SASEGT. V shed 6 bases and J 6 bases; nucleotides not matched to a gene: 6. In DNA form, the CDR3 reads TGTGCCAGCAGGGTGGACAGGGAGCATGGCTACACCTTC. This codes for CASRVDREHGYTF.

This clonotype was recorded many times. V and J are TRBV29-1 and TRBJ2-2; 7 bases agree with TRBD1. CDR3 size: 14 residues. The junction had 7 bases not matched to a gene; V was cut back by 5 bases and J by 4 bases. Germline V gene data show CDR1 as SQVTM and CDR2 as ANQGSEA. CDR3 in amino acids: CSVIGTVITGELFF. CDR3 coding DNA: TGCAGCGTTATCGGGACAGTCATCACCGGGGAGCTGTTTTTT.

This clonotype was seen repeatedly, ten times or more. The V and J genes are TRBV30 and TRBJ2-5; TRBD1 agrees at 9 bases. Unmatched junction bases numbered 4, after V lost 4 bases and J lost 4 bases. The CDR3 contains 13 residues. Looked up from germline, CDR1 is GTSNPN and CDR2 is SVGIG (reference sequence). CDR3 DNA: TGTGCCTGGATACGACAGGGGGGAGAGACCCAGTACTTC. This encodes CAWIRQGGETQYF.

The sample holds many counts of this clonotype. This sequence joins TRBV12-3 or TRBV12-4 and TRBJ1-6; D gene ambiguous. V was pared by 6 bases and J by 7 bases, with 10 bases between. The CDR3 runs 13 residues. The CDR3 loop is CASRSVDNSPLHF. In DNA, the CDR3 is TGTGCCAGCAGGTCGGTCGACAATTCACCCCTCCACTTT.

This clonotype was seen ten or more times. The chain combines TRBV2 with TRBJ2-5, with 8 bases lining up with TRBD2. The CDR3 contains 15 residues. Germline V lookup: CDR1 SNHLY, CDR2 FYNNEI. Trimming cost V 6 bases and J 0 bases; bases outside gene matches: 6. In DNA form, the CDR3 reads TGTGCCAGCAGCCCGGAGCGGGGGTACCAAGAGACCCAGTACTTC. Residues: CASSPERGYQETQYF.

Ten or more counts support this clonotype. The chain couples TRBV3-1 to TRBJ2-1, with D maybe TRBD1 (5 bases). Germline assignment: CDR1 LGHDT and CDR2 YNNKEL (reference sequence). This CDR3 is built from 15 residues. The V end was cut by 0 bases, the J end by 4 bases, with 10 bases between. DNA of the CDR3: TGTGCCAGCAGCCAAGATCGGTACAGGTACAATGAGCAGTTCTTC. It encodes CASSQDRYRYNEQFF.

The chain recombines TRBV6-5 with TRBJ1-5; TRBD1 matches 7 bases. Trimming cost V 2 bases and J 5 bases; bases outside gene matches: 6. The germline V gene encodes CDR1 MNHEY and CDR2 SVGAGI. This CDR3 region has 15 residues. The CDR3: CASSYRDRLDQPQHF. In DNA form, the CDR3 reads TGTGCCAGCAGTTACAGGGACAGACTTGATCAGCCCCAGCATTTT.

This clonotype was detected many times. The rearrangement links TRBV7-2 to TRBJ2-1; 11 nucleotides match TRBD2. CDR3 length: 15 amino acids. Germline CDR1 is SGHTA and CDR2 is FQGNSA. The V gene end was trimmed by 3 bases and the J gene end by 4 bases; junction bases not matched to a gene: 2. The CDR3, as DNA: TGTGCCAGCAGCTTGGGACTAGCGGTTTACAATGAGCAGTTCTTC. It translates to CASSLGLAVYNEQFF.

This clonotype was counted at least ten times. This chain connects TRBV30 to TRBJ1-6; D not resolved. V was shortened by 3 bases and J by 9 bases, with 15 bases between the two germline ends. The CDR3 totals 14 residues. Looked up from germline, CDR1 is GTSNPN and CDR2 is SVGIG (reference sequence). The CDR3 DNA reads TGTGCCTGGAGCGGAGGATACCGTTTTTCACCCCTCCACTTT. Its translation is CAWSGGYRFSPLHF.

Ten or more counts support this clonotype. CDR3 bases: TGTGCCAGCACTGTAGGCGGCTCTAGCACAGATACGCAGTATTTT. Its translation is CASTVGGSSTDTQYF. V and J are TRBV2 and TRBJ2-3; D is undetermined. The CDR3 extends over 15 amino acids. The ends were cut back, 7 bases at V and 0 bases at J, with 14 bases in the middle. Germline V gene data show CDR1 as SNHLY and CDR2 as FYNNEI.

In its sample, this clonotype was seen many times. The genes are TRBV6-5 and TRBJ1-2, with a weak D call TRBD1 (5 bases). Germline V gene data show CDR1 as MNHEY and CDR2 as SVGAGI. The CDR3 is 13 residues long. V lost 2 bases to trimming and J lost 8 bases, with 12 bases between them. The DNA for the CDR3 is TGTGCCAGCAGTTACGGGGGGACGCGGGGCTACACCTTC. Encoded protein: CASSYGGTRGYTF.

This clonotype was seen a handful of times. The CDR3: CAISDRDSYEQYF. The CDR3, as DNA: TGTGCCATCAGTGACAGGGACAGCTACGAGCAGTACTTC. The gene calls are TRBV10-3 and TRBJ2-7, with 7 bases matching TRBD1. The trim removed 3 bases at V and 3 bases at J, leaving 2 bases unmatched. Germline V CDR1 and CDR2: ENHRY, SYGVKD. This CDR3 spans 13 amino acids.

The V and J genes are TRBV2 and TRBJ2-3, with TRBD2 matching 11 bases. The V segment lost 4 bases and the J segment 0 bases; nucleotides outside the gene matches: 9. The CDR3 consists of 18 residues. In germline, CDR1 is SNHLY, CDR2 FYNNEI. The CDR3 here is CASSVLAGGPISTDTQYF. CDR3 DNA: TGTGCCAGCAGTGTATTAGCGGGGGGGCCGATCAGCACAGATACGCAGTATTTT.

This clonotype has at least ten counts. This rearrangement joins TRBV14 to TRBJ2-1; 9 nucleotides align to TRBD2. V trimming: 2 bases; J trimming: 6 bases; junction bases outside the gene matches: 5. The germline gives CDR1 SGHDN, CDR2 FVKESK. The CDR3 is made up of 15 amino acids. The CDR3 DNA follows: TGTGCCAGCAGCCAAAGGGGACTAGCCCTCAATGAGCAGTTCTTC. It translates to CASSQRGLALNEQFF. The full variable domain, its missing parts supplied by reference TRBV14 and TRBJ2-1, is EAGVTQFPSHSVIEKGQTVTLRCDPISGHDNLYWYRRVMGKEIKFLLHFVKESKQDESGMPNNRFLAERTGGTYSTLKVQPAELEDSGVYFCASSQRGLALNEQFFGPGTRLTVL.

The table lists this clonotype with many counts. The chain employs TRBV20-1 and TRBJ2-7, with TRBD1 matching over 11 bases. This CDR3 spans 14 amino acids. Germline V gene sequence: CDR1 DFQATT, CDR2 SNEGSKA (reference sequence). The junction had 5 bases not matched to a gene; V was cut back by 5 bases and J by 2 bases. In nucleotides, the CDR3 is TGCAGTGCTGCCGGGACAGGGGGGACCTACGAGCAGTACTTC. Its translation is CSAAGTGGTYEQYF.

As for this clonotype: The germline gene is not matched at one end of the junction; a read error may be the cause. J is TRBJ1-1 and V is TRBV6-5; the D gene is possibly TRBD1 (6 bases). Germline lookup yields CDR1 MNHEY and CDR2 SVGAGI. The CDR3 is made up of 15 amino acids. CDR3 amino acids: CASSYQGQRNTEALF. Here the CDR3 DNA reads TGTGCCAGCAGTTACCAGGGGCAGCGGAACACTGAAGCTCTCTTT.

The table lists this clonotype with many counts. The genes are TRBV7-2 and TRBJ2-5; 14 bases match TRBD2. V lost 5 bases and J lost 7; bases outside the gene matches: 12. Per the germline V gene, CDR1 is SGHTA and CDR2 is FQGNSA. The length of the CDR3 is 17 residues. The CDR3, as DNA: TGTGCCAGCAGCGTACGACTAGCGGGGGGGCCGGGGGGGACCCAGTACTTC. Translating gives CASSVRLAGGPGGTQYF.

For the CDR3, the DNA is TGCAGCGTTGGGGACAGGGGGCCGAGGGAGACCCAGTACTTC. Its protein is CSVGDRGPRETQYF. The genes are TRBV29-1 and TRBJ2-5, with 12 bases aligning to TRBD1. The length of the CDR3 is 14 residues. After removal of 4 bases from V and 5 bases from J, the junction contained 5 bases not matched to a gene. Germline V gene sequence: CDR1 SQVTM, CDR2 ANQGSEA. Based on the CDR3 plus reference TRBV29-1 and TRBJ2-5, the full variable domain is SAVISQKPSRDICQRGTSLTIQCQVDSQVTMMFWYRQQPGQSLTLIATANQGSEATYESGFVIDKFPISRPNLTFSTLTVSNMSPEDSSIYLCSVGDRGPRETQYFGPGTRLLVL.

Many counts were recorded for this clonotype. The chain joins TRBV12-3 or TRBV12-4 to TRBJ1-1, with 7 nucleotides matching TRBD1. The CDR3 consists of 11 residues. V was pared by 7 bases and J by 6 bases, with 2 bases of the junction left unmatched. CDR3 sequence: CASTQGAEAFF. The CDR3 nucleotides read TGTGCCAGCACTCAGGGGGCTGAAGCTTTCTTT.

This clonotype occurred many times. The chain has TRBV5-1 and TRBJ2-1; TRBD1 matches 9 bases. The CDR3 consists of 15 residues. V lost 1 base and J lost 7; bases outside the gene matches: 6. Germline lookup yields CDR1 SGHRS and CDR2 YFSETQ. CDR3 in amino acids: CASSLLGTGTNEQFF. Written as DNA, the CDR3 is TGCGCCAGCAGCTTGCTGGGGACAGGGACGAATGAGCAGTTCTTC.

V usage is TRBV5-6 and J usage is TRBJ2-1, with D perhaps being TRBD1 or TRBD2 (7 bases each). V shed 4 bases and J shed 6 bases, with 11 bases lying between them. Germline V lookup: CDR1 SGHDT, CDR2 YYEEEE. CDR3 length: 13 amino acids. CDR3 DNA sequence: TGTGCCAGCAGCCGCAGGGGGGGCAATGAGCAGTTCTTC. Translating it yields CASSRRGGNEQFF.

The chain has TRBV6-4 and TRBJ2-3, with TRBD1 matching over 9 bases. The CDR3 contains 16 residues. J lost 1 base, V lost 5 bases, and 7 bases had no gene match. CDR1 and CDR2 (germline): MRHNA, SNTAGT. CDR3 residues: CASSRTGGFRTDTQYF. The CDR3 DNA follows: TGTGCCAGCAGTCGAACAGGGGGCTTTCGCACAGATACGCAGTATTTT.

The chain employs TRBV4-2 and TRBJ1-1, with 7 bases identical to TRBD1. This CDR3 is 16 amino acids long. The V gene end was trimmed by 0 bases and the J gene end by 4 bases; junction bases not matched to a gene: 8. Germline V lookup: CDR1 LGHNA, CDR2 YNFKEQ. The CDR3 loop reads CASSQEIGRGATEAFF. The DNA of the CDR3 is TGTGCCAGCAGCCAAGAGATCGGCAGGGGGGCCACTGAAGCTTTCTTT.

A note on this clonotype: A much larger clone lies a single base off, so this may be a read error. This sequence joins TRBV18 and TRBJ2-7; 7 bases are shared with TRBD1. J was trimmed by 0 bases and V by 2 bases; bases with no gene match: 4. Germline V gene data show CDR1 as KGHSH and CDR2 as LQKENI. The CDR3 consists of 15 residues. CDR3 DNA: TGTGCCAGCTCACCAGGGACAGTCGGCTCCTACGAGCAGTACTTC. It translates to CASSPGTVGSYEQYF.

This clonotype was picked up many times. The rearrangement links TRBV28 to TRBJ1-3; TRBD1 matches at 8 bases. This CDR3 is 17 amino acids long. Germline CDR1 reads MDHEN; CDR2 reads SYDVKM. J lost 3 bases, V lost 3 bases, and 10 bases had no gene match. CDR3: CASSFGQGYSGGNTIYF. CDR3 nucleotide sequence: TGTGCCAGCAGTTTCGGACAGGGATATTCAGGTGGAAACACCATATATTTT.

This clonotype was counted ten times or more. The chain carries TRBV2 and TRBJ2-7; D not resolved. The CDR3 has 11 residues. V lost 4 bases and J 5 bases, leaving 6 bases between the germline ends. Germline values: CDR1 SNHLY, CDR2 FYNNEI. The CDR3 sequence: CASSGGNEQYF. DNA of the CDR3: TGTGCCAGCAGTGGGGGTAACGAGCAGTACTTC.